This T cell receptor beta chain was retrieved from a study of T cell responses to AZD1222 COVID-19 vaccine. Study summary: Both about-4-week and about-12-week second-dose recipients were combined.

Findings and caveats of the study: The CD4 TCRs associated with vaccination extended across spike and predominated at 160-218 and 743-854. Among the donors, most were white British and more were female, and clonal diversity was possibly underestimated.

Note on this clone: Antigen unknown. A read error may produce the germline difference seen at one junction end. The sample carries other DNA sequences with the same CDR3.

The data were produced by immunoSEQ multiplex PCR, yet TCRdb's version contains in-frame clones alone and is incomplete. Among around 130,000 clones listed, more than 70% were seen once. The CDR3 has 14 residues. CDR1 MNHEY and CDR2 SVGAGI come from the germline V gene. The J gene is TRBJ1-2, the V gene TRBV6-5, with a possible D match to TRBD1 (6 bases). The sample in question was peripheral blood, obtained on day 0 of AZD1222 vaccination. The TCR was taken from an adult in good health. The CDR3 sequence: CASSYSGGRYGYTF. The CDR3 region has the DNA TGCGCCAGCAGTTACTCGGGGGGCAGGTATGGCTACACCTTC.